What follows describes a single T cell receptor beta chain. This clone was observed a single time. Its antigen remains unidentified. No much larger clone exists at a distance of one base, and base qualities are not known. Each collaborating institution followed its own protocols to collect whole blood in K2EDTA tubes. For TCRbeta analysis, collaborators shipped samples in one of three forms: frozen whole blood, isolated PBMCs, or DNA extracted from either of those sample types. According to the germline V gene, CDR1 reads SGHAT and CDR2 reads FQNNGV. V is cut by 1 base and J by 1 base, and the space between the germline ends is 20 bases. CDR3 length: 18 amino acids, cysteine to phenylalanine. Left in the record is the CDR3 DNA by itself, 54 bases read in frame from the first base. The sample belongs to a study of blood T cell repertoires in COVID-19 (dated by TCRdb to 2020 to 2022). Regarding the study in general: Samples covering the acute and convalescent phases of COVID-19 were provided by collaborators in the United States, Italy and Spain. The material from the prospective study consisted of cDNA or gDNA derived from T cells, B-cell-depleted T cells, or PBMCs. Subjects who had been exposed to COVID-19, were actively infected with it, or had recovered from it provided the deeply sampled blood TCRbeta repertoires that made up the dataset. The repertoires were made available in a free public database intended to serve as a resource for research on the immune response to SARS-CoV-2. The samples were drawn from the first 160 participants of the ongoing ImmuneRACE study and from 1,254 subjects provided by 6 global collaborators. Nearly every sample came with metadata listing a de-identified subject ID, COVID-19 status, age in years and sex. HLA class I and class II types, where available, came from metadata supplied by the sample provider rather than from assay-based typing. Beyond this particular receptor, the publication reports: Clinical and demographic metadata were provided uncurated, with the amount varying by source and participant.

TCRbeta CDR3 regions were amplified from genomic DNA by means of the immunoSEQ Assay, a bias-controlled multiplex PCR. Under the source paper's analysis protocol: Nucleated cell counts per sample were estimated from amplification of reference gene primers within the assay. To quantify the absolute abundance of each unique TCRbeta CDR3 rearrangement, sequence reads were collapsed and filtered. Productive Simpson clonality was computed per sample as the square root of Simpson's diversity index over productive rearrangements. TCRdb retrieved this table from immuneACCESS and kept in-frame rearrangements only. Not all clones are present; in checked studies, unresolved V genes account for under half, and no reason is known for the remainder. V, J and clone size are those of that table, while D and trimming were read from the DNA. This sample holds around 160,000 clones; 85% were observed only once. The top ten constitute 2.5% to 3% of the sample.

The rearrangement joined TRBV11-2 to TRBJ2-7; the best D guess is TRBD2, with 6 bases matching. This clonotype was obtained from a middle-aged woman with active or convalescent COVID-19. The sample consisted of peripheral blood. The CDR3 sequence is CASSLGFTVGRGSYEQYF. The DNA is TGTGCCAGCAGCTTAGGCTTTACTGTCGGGAGAGGGTCCTACGAGCAGTACTTC. Extended through the reference TRBV11-2 and TRBJ2-7 proteins, this CDR3 yields the full variable domain: EAGVAQSPRYKIIEKRQSVAFWCNPISGHATLYWYQQILGQGPKLLIQFQNNGVVDDSQLPKDRFSAERLKGVDSTLKIQPAKLEDSAVYLCASSLGFTVGRGSYEQYFGPGTRLTVT.